Shown below are 9 T cell receptor beta chains from a single sample sequenced in a study of cytomegalovirus exposure and HLA in healthy donors. PCR was performed using 60 Vbeta and 13 Jbeta primers. TCRdb's copy holds only in-frame clones and misses some; the assay was immunoSEQ multiplex PCR. The sample comprises under 200,000 clones, less than 90% of which are singletons, and around 1.9% rests with the top ten. The sample was PBMCs. The receptor set was obtained from a man aged 18 to 29 in good health and CMV-seronegative.

The chain uses TRBV29-1 and TRBJ2-5, with 8 bases fitting TRBD2. The J call is doubtful: the DNA matches TRBJ2-7 better. The germline gives CDR1 SQVTM, CDR2 ANQGSEA. This CDR3 has 10 amino acids. The CDR3 DNA reads as TGCAGCGTTCGGGGGGGCGAGCAGTACTTC. This encodes CSVRGGEQYF.

The chain employs TRBV19 and TRBJ1-2, with a possible D match to TRBD1 (5 bases). Germline CDR1 LNHDA, CDR2 SQIVND (reference sequence). The CDR3 has 14 amino acids. V was shortened by 3 bases and J by 5 bases, with 13 bases between the two germline ends. The CDR3 protein is CASSMRGREYGYTF. CDR3 nucleotides: TGTGCCAGTAGTATGAGGGGACGGGAGTATGGCTACACCTTC. Full variable domain (missing parts from reference TRBV19 and TRBJ1-2): DGGITQSPKYLFRKEGQNVTLSCEQNLNHDAMYWYRQDPGQGLRLIYYSQIVNDFQKGDIAEGYSVSREKKESFPLTVTSAQKNPTAFYLCASSMRGREYGYTFGSGTRLTVV.

This clone was seen once. The gene calls are TRBV6-5 and TRBJ1-3; D remains unclear. Germline values: CDR1 MNHEY, CDR2 SVGAGI. There are 15 residues in the CDR3. V lost 7 bases and J lost 0, with 13 bases in between. CDR3 DNA: TGTGCCAGCATTTTAACACCGGGCTCTGGAAACACCATATATTTT. This sequence encodes CASILTPGSGNTIYF.

This clone was seen a single time. The genes are TRBV28 and TRBJ2-1; D is ambiguous. Trimming removed 4 bases at V and 2 bases at J, with 12 bases between. The V gene's germline CDR1 is MDHEN and CDR2 SYDVKM. The CDR3 has 15 residues. In DNA, the CDR3 is TGTGCCAGCAGTTCTGAGCGACGGGCCTACAATGAGCAGTTCTTC. This codes for CASSSERRAYNEQFF.

Concerning this clone itself: One end of the junction fails to match germline, which may point to a read error. Other DNA sequences within the sample encode an identical CDR3. The chain uses TRBV5-6 and TRBJ2-1; 11 bases fit TRBD2. The CDR3 spans 17 residues. Germline V gene data show CDR1 as SGHDT and CDR2 as YYEEEE. This chain's CDR3 is CASSFTSGGSSYNEQFF. CDR3 nucleotides: TGTGCCAGCAGCTTCACTAGCGGGGGTAGCTCCTACAATGAGCAATTCTTC.

This sequence joins TRBV2 and TRBJ2-7, with 7 positions matching TRBD1. The V gene's germline CDR1 is SNHLY and CDR2 FYNNEI. V dropped 5 bases and J dropped 3; count of bases not matched to a gene: 1. CDR3 length equals 12 residues. CDR3 nucleotides: TGTGCCAGCAGTAGGGACAGCTACGAGCAGTACTTC. Protein sequence: CASSRDSYEQYF.

This clone has a handful of counts. V usage is TRBV10-3 and J usage is TRBJ2-2; a possible D gene is TRBD1 (6 bases). The CDR3 sequence is 15 residues long. The germline V and J ends were trimmed by 6 bases and 1 base, with 12 bases remaining between them. The germline CDR1 and CDR2 sequences are ENHRY and SYGVKD. The CDR3 sequence: CAIRQGMGNTGELFF. CDR3 nucleotide sequence: TGTGCCATCAGACAGGGAATGGGGAACACCGGGGAGCTGTTTTTT.

Turning to this clone: One end of the junction is discordant with germline, which a read error may explain. The chain employs TRBV6-1 and TRBJ2-7; 8 positions match TRBD1. Germline V gives CDR1 MNHNS, CDR2 SASEGT. There are 16 residues in the CDR3. This chain's CDR3 is CAISEVDRGRNYEQYF. CDR3 sequence (DNA): TGTGCCATCAGTGAGGTCGACAGGGGACGAAACTACGAGCAGTACTTC.

The rearrangement uses TRBV6-4 and TRBJ1-1, with D unresolved. V lost 0 bases and J lost 5, with 10 bases in between. Germline V gene data show CDR1 as MRHNA and CDR2 as SNTAGT. This CDR3 is built from 14 residues. The CDR3 DNA is TGTGCCAGCAGTGACTCTCCAGGTGGGACTGAAGCTTTCTTT. Translated, it gives CASSDSPGGTEAFF.